This entry concerns a single TCR beta chain. No antigen is known for it. The V gene's germline CDR1 is SGHTA and CDR2 FQGTGA. This CDR3 is built from 13 residues. V lost 8 bases and J lost 5, with 14 bases in between. These data belong to a study of yellow fever vaccine responses in identical twins. TCRdb reprocessed the RT-PCR reads with MiXCR, giving one entry per CDR3 protein. The table has approximately 16,000 distinct CDR3 sequences, roughly 80% seen once. Study outcomes and limitations: The authors reported partly convergent, partly personalized vaccine responses in identical twins.

This receptor was obtained from a young woman who received the yellow fever vaccine. Source: T cells from blood (PBMCs), unsorted or a sorted subset (not recorded which), taken before or after yellow fever vaccination (not recorded which). The chain carries TRBV7-3 and TRBJ2-3; tentatively, D is TRBD1 or TRBD2 (7 bases each). The CDR3 DNA is TGTGCCAGCGGCAGGGGGGGAGAAGATACGCAGTATTTT. Amino acid sequence: CASGRGGEDTQYF.